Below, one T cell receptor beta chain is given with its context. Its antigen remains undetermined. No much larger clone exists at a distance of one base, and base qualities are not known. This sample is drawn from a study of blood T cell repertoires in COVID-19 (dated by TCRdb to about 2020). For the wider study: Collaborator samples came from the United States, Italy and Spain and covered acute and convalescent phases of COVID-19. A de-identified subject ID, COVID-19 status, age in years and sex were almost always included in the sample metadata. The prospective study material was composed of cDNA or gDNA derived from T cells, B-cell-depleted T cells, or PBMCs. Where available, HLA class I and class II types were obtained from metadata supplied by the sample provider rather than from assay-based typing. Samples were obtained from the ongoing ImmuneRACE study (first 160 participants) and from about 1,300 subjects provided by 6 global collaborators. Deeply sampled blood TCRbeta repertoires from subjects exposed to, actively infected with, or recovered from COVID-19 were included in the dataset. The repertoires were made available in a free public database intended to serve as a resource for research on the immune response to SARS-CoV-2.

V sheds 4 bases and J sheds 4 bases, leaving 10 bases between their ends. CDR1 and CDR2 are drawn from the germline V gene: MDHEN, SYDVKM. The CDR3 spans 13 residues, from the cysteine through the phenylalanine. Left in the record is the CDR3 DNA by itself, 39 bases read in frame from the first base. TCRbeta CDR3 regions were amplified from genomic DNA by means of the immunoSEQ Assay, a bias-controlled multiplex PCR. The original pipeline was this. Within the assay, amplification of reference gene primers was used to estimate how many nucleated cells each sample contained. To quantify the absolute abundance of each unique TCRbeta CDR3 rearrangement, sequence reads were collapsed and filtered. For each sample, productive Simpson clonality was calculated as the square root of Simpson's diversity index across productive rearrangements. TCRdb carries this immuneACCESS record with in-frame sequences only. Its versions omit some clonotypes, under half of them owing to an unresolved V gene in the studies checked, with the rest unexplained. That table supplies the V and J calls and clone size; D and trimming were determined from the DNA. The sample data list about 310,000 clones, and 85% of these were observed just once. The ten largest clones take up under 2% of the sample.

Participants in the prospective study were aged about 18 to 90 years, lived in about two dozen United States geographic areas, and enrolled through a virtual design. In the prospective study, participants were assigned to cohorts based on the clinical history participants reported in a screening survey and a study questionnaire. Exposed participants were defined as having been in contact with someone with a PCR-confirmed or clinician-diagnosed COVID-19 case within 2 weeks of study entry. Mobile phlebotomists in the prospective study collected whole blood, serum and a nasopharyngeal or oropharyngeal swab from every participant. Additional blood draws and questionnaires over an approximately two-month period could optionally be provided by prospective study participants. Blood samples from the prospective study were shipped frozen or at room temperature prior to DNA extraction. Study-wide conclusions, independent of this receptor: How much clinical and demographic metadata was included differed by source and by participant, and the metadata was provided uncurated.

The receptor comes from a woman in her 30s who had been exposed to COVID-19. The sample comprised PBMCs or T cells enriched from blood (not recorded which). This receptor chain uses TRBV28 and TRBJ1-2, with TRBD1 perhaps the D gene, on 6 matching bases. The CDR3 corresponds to CASSSQGGYGYTF. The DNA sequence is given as TGTGCCAGCAGTTCACAGGGCGGCTATGGCTACACCTTC.